These 30 T cell receptor beta chains originate from one sample sequenced in a study of cytomegalovirus exposure and HLA in healthy donors. The PCR was carried out with 60 Vbeta primers and 13 Jbeta primers. Only in-frame clones appear in the TCRdb table, and some are missing; sequencing was by immunoSEQ multiplex PCR. Of approximately 70,000 clones listed, approximately 79% are singletons. The source material was PBMCs. These TCRs come from a woman in her forties in good health and CMV-seropositive.

The V and J genes are TRBV11-2 and TRBJ1-2, with TRBD1 identical over 9 bases. V lost 6 bases to trimming and J lost 5 bases; unmatched junction nucleotides: 4. CDR3 length: 13 residues. From germline, CDR1 is SGHAT and CDR2 FQNNGV. The chain's CDR3 is CASRTGTGYGYTF. CDR3 nucleotides: TGTGCCAGCAGGACCGGGACAGGGTATGGCTACACCTTC.

The chain links TRBV2 to TRBJ2-6; D perhaps matches TRBD1 (6 bases). The CDR3 covers 15 residues. Germline CDR1 and CDR2: SNHLY and FYNNEI. The V end was cut by 5 bases, the J end by 0 bases, with 8 bases between. The CDR3 DNA reads as TGTGCCAGCAGTACAGGGTCCTCTGGGGCCAACGTCCTGACTTTC. Translated, it gives CASSTGSSGANVLTF.

This chain joins TRBV2 and TRBJ2-3, with D possibly matching TRBD2 (5 bases). Germline V gives CDR1 SNHLY, CDR2 FYNNEI. The CDR3 contains 15 residues. Trimming removed 4 bases from V and 0 bases from J, with 11 bases in between. The CDR3 is CASSAPGGSTDTQYF. CDR3 nucleotide sequence: TGTGCCAGCAGTGCTCCAGGAGGTAGCACAGATACGCAGTATTTT.

The chain has TRBV2 and TRBJ1-6; TRBD1 might be the D (6 bases). Germline V gives CDR1 SNHLY, CDR2 FYNNEI. This CDR3 is built from 13 residues. The V end was cut by 6 bases, the J end by 11 bases, with 14 bases between. The CDR3 here is CASSVAGAPPLHF. As DNA, the CDR3 is TGTGCCAGCAGCGTCGCAGGGGCCCCACCCCTCCACTTT.

This chain uses TRBV12-5 with TRBJ2-3; TRBD1 agrees at 7 bases. The CDR3 runs to 13 residues. The V gene's germline CDR1 is LGHNT and CDR2 FRNRAP. CDR3 bases: TGTGCCGCTGACAGGGCGAGCACAGATACGCAGTATTTT. Amino acid sequence: CAADRASTDTQYF. The whole variable domain, remainder taken from reference TRBV12-5 and TRBJ2-3, is DARVTQTPRHKVTEMGQEVTMRCQPILGHNTVFWYRQTMMQGLELLAYFRNRAPLDDSGMPKDRFSAEMPDATLATLKIQPSEPRDSAVYFCAADRASTDTQYFGPGTRLTVL.

This sequence joins TRBV5-4 and TRBJ2-5, with 10 bases matching TRBD1. Germline V gene lookup returns CDR1 SGHNT and CDR2 YYREEE (reference sequence). Losses at the gene ends were 3 bases for V and 1 base for J; bases not matched to a gene: 3. The CDR3 spans 15 residues. The CDR3 DNA sequence: TGTGCCAGCAGCTCGGGACAGGGGCTCCAAGAGACCCAGTACTTC. It specifies CASSSGQGLQETQYF. Drawing the rest from reference TRBV5-4 and TRBJ2-5, the complete variable domain is ETGVTQSPTHLIKTRGQQVTLRCSSQSGHNTVSWYQQALGQGPQFIFQYYREEENGRGNFPPRFSGLQFPNYSSELNVNALELDDSALYLCASSSGQGLQETQYFGPGTRLLVL.

V usage is TRBV6-5 and J usage is TRBJ2-5; TRBD1 matches at 10 bases. This CDR3 contains 15 residues. The trim removed 5 bases at V and 0 bases at J, leaving 3 bases unmatched. Looked up from germline, CDR1 is MNHEY and CDR2 is SVGAGI. The CDR3 is CASSPGQGYQETQYF. The CDR3 DNA reads TGTGCCAGCAGTCCGGGACAGGGGTACCAAGAGACCCAGTACTTC.

The chain joins TRBV6-4 to TRBJ1-2; perhaps TRBD1 as D (6 bases). Germline V gene data show CDR1 as MRHNA and CDR2 as SNTAGT. Trimming removed 4 bases from V and 4 bases from J, with 16 bases in between. CDR3 length equals 15 residues. The CDR3 is CASSALAGALYGYTF. Here the CDR3 DNA reads TGTGCCAGCAGTGCCCTTGCGGGGGCCCTCTATGGCTACACCTTC.

The chain couples TRBV5-4 to TRBJ2-7, with D hard to call. The CDR3 has 14 amino acids. V was trimmed by 0 bases and J by 1 base, leaving 8 bases between them. Per the germline V gene, CDR1 is SGHNT and CDR2 is YYREEE (reference sequence). Written as DNA, the CDR3 is TGTGCCAGCAGCTTGGAGCCGGTGTCCTACGAGCAGTACTTC. The encoded protein is CASSLEPVSYEQYF.

The V and J genes are TRBV19 and TRBJ1-1, with 8 bases identical to TRBD1. Germline V CDR1 and CDR2: LNHDA, SQIVND (reference sequence). V gave up 8 bases and J gave up 10 bases; unmatched junction bases: 21. This CDR3 comprises 16 residues. The CDR3 loop reads CASGLKYDRGLGRAFF. The CDR3 DNA reads TGTGCCAGTGGGCTAAAGTACGACAGGGGATTGGGGAGAGCTTTCTTT. The full variable domain, with the rest looked up from reference TRBV19 and TRBJ1-1, is DGGITQSPKYLFRKEGQNVTLSCEQNLNHDAMYWYRQDPGQGLRLIYYSQIVNDFQKGDIAEGYSVSREKKESFPLTVTSAQKNPTAFYLCASGLKYDRGLGRAFFGQGTRLTVV.

This clone occurred a few times. The chain uses TRBV7-8 and TRBJ1-1, with 10 bases lining up with TRBD1. The V segment lost 5 bases and the J segment 5 bases; nucleotides outside the gene matches: 2. Germline CDR1 SGHVS, CDR2 FQNEAQ. The CDR3 totals 13 residues. The CDR3 spells CASSVDRGTEAFF. The CDR3 coding sequence is TGTGCCAGCAGCGTGGACAGGGGGACTGAAGCTTTCTTT.

This chain links TRBV9 with TRBJ2-3; D is perhaps TRBD2 (5 bases). CDR1 is SGDLS and CDR2 is YYNGEE in the germline V gene. This CDR3 contains 15 residues. Trimming took off 4 bases at V and 6 bases at J, with 18 bases between the two ends. In DNA form, the CDR3 reads TGTGCCAGCAGCCCGTATGGTTTCGGCGGGGATACGCAGTATTTT. Protein sequence: CASSPYGFGGDTQYF. Supplemented by reference TRBV9 and TRBJ2-3, the full variable domain reads DSGVTQTPKHLITATGQRVTLRCSPRSGDLSVYWYQQSLDQGLQFLIQYYNGEERAKGNILERFSAQQFPDLHSELNLSSLELGDSALYFCASSPYGFGGDTQYFGPGTRLTVL.

Of note for this clone: At one of its ends the junction is not consistent with the germline gene, which may arise from a read error. The CDR3 DNA sequence: TGTTCCAGCAGCCCACAGGGTGATTCACCCCTCCACTTT. As protein: CSSSPQGDSPLHF. V and J are TRBV7-9 and TRBJ1-6; possibly TRBD1 for D (6 bases). CDR1 is SEHNR, CDR2 FQNEAQ, per germline (reference sequence). The CDR3 length is 13 residues.

The chain combines TRBV5-1 with TRBJ1-2, with TRBD1 identical over 9 bases. The ends lost 0 bases at V and 7 bases at J; junction bases unmatched: 4. CDR1 is SGHRS, CDR2 YFSETQ, per germline. The CDR3 totals 14 residues. This CDR3 reads CASSLAGQGSGYTF. Here the CDR3 DNA reads TGCGCCAGCAGCTTGGCGGGACAGGGTAGTGGCTACACCTTC.

This chain uses TRBV27 with TRBJ2-5; possible D gene TRBD1, 7 bases. Germline V gene data show CDR1 as MNHEY and CDR2 as SMNVEV (reference sequence). Trimming pared 4 bases from V and 5 bases from J, leaving 14 bases between. The CDR3 has 14 residues. The CDR3 coding sequence is TGTGCCAGCAGTTCGTGGGCAGGGGGGGAGACCCAGTACTTC. Amino acids: CASSSWAGGETQYF.

This clone was picked up a small number of times. The chain links TRBV9 to TRBJ1-2; D is possibly TRBD1 (6 bases). Trimming cost V 3 bases and J 2 bases, with 11 bases left between them. Per the germline V gene, CDR1 is SGDLS and CDR2 is YYNGEE. This CDR3 has 14 residues. CDR3 bases: TGTGCCAGCAGCGCCGCAGGGGTGAACTATGGCTACACCTTC. Translation: CASSAAGVNYGYTF.

This chain connects TRBV28 to TRBJ1-1; 8 nucleotides align to TRBD1. Germline V lookup: CDR1 MDHEN, CDR2 SYDVKM. V lost 4 bases, J lost 5 bases, and 9 bases stayed unmatched. This CDR3 region has 15 residues. This CDR3 is CASSSLQGAFTEAFF. DNA of the CDR3: TGTGCCAGCAGTTCACTGCAGGGGGCATTTACTGAAGCTTTCTTT.

The chain uses TRBV19 and TRBJ1-2; TRBD1 matches at 11 bases. V dropped 3 bases and J dropped 8; count of bases not matched to a gene: 8. CDR1 is LNHDA, CDR2 SQIVND, per germline (reference sequence). This CDR3 spans 15 amino acids. CDR3 sequence: CASSMGTGGVYGYTF. The CDR3 nucleotides read TGTGCCAGTAGTATGGGGACAGGGGGAGTGTACGGCTACACCTTC.

The J gene is TRBJ2-2, the V gene TRBV2; 8 bases are a match to TRBD1. V gave up 4 bases and J gave up 6 bases; unmatched junction bases: 7. This CDR3 is 15 amino acids long. CDR1 SNHLY and CDR2 FYNNEI come from the germline V gene. CDR3 DNA: TGTGCCAGCAGTGGCCTATCAGGGGGCCCCGGGGAGCTGTTTTTT. This encodes CASSGLSGGPGELFF.

The chain employs TRBV7-3 and TRBJ1-1; 7 bases are shared with TRBD1. The CDR3 is made up of 15 amino acids. Per germline, CDR1 SGHTA and CDR2 FQGTGA. J lost 4 bases, V lost 5 bases, and 10 bases had no gene match. CDR3 residues: CASSAGSGTATEAFF. CDR3 DNA: TGTGCCAGCAGCGCAGGGTCCGGGACAGCCACTGAAGCTTTCTTT.

This chain links TRBV29-1 with TRBJ1-2, with 9 bases aligning to TRBD1. J gave up 2 bases and V 7 bases, and 8 bases lay outside the gene matches. CDR1 and CDR2 (germline): SQVTM, ANQGSEA. This CDR3 is 14 amino acids long. CDR3 sequence (DNA): TGCAGCGCTCGGACAGGGGCTGGGAACTATGGCTACACCTTC. Translation gives CSARTGAGNYGYTF.

The chain's CDR3 is CASSPMGLAEETQYF. In DNA, the CDR3 is TGTGCCAGCAGCCCGATGGGACTAGCGGAAGAGACCCAGTACTTC. V gene TRBV7-9 combines with J gene TRBJ2-5; 11 bases match TRBD2. V shed 5 bases and J 3 bases; nucleotides not matched to a gene: 5. Germline values: CDR1 SEHNR, CDR2 FQNEAQ (reference sequence). The CDR3 covers 15 residues.

The genes are TRBV18 and TRBJ2-7; 9 bases are shared with TRBD1. Germline V gene sequence: CDR1 KGHSH, CDR2 LQKENI. V gave up 6 bases and J gave up 5 bases; unmatched junction bases: 20. The CDR3 contains 18 residues. CDR3 residues: CASSLHPPAGQGSDEQYF. The CDR3 nucleotides read TGTGCCAGCTCGCTCCACCCCCCTGCAGGACAGGGGTCGGACGAGCAGTACTTC.

The CDR3 spells CASSLGANYGYTF. In DNA form, the CDR3 reads TGTGCCAGCAGCTTGGGAGCTAACTATGGCTACACCTTC. The chain uses TRBV5-6 and TRBJ1-2; D call uncertain. V lost 0 bases to trimming and J lost 0 bases, with 3 bases between them. Germline V gives CDR1 SGHDT, CDR2 YYEEEE. This CDR3 comprises 13 residues.

The chain recombines TRBV5-1 with TRBJ2-1, with TRBD1 identical over 7 bases. From germline, CDR1 is SGHRS and CDR2 YFSETQ. This CDR3 contains 14 residues. V dropped 2 bases and J dropped 4; count of bases not matched to a gene: 3. The CDR3 loop reads CASSLGDSYNEQFF. As DNA, the CDR3 is TGCGCCAGCAGCTTAGGGGACAGTTACAATGAGCAGTTCTTC. Complete variable domain (other parts from reference TRBV5-1 and TRBJ2-1): KAGVTQTPRYLIKTRGQQVTLSCSPISGHRSVSWYQQTPGQGLQFLFEYFSETQRNKGNFPGRFSGRQFSNSRSEMNVSTLELGDSALYLCASSLGDSYNEQFFGPGTRLTVL.

This clone occurred a few times. The V and J genes are TRBV6-5 and TRBJ1-3; D is unclear. The CDR3 loop spans 15 amino acids. The germline V gene encodes CDR1 MNHEY and CDR2 SVGAGI. With 6 bases removed from V and 0 bases from J, the gap between germline ends came to 12 bases. The CDR3 sequence is CASSVVASSGNTIYF. CDR3 nucleotides: TGTGCCAGCAGCGTGGTCGCCAGCTCTGGAAACACCATATATTTT.

This clone was picked up many times. This sequence joins TRBV7-9 and TRBJ2-7; TRBD2 matches 7 bases. Germline CDR1 is SEHNR and CDR2 is FQNEAQ (reference sequence). V shed 5 bases, J shed 0 bases, and the junction held 10 bases outside the gene matches. CDR3 length equals 16 residues. The CDR3 bases are TGTGCCAGCAGCCAGGTCCTAGCGGAGAGCTCCTACGAGCAGTACTTC. Amino acid sequence: CASSQVLAESSYEQYF.

This clone was seen a handful of times. This chain uses TRBV14 with TRBJ1-1; 9 nucleotides agree with TRBD1. The CDR3 length is 13 residues. V lost 4 bases to trimming and J lost 9 bases; unmatched junction nucleotides: 6. CDR1 and CDR2 (germline): SGHDN, FVKESK. In nucleotides, the CDR3 is TGTGCCAGCAGCCCACGGGGACAGGGAAAAGCTTTCTTT. Its protein is CASSPRGQGKAFF.

The chain joins TRBV5-1 to TRBJ1-4, with 11 bases that match TRBD1. In germline, CDR1 is SGHRS, CDR2 YFSETQ. This CDR3 contains 15 residues. The J segment lost 8 bases and the V segment lost 4 bases, leaving 7 bases of the junction unmatched. This CDR3 reads CASSTSGTGGEKLFF. CDR3 bases: TGCGCCAGCAGCACCTCCGGGACAGGGGGGGAAAAACTGTTTTTT.

This clone was found once. V usage is TRBV4-1 and J usage is TRBJ2-7; tentatively, D is TRBD1 (5 bases). Between the trimmed V and J ends, which lost 1 base and 4 bases, there was a span of 8 bases. Germline lookup yields CDR1 MGHRA and CDR2 YSYEKL. The CDR3 is made up of 13 amino acids. The CDR3 region is CASSQVQGYEQYF. The CDR3 nucleotides are TGCGCCAGCAGCCAAGTTCAGGGATACGAGCAGTACTTC.